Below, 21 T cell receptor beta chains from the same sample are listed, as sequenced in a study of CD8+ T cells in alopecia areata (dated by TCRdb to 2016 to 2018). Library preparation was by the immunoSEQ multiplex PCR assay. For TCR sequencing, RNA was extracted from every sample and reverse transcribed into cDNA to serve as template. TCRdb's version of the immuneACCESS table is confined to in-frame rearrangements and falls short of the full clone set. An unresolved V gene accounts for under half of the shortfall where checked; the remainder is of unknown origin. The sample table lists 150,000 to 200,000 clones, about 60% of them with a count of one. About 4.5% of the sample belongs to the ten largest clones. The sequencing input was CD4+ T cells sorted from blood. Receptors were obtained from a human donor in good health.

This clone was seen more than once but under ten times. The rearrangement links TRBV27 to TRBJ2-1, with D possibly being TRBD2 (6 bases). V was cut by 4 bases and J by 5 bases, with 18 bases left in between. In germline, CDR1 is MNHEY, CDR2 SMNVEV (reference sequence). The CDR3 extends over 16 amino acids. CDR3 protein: CASSYLLAGRNNEQFF. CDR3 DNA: TGTGCCAGCAGTTACCTACTGGCAGGGAGGAACAATGAGCAGTTCTTC.

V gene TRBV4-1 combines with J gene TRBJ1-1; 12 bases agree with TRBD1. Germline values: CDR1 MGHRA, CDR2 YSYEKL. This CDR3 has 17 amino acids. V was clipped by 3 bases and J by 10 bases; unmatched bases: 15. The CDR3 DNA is TGCGCCAGCAGCCATCCCACGGGACAGGGGGCGGCTCAAGGAGCTTTCTTT. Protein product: CASSHPTGQGAAQGAFF.

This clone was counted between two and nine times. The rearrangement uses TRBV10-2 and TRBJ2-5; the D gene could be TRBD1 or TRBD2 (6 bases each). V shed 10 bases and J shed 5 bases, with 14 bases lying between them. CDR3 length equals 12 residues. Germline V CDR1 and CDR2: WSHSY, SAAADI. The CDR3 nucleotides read TGCGCCACATCCGGGGGCCGCGAGACCCAGTACTTC. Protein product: CATSGGRETQYF.

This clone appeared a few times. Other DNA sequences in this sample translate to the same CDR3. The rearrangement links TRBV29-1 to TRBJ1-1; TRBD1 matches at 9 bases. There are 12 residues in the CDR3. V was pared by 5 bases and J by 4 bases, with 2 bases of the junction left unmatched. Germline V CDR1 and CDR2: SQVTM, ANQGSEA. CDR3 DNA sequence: TGCAGCGTTCGGACAGGGGTCACTGAAGCTTTCTTT. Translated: CSVRTGVTEAFF.

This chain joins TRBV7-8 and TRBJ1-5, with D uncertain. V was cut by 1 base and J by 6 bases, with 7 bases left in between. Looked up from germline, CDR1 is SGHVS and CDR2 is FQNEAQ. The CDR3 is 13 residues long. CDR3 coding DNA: TGTGCCAGCAGCTTAGAACGAAGTCAGCCCCAGCATTTT. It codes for CASSLERSQPQHF.

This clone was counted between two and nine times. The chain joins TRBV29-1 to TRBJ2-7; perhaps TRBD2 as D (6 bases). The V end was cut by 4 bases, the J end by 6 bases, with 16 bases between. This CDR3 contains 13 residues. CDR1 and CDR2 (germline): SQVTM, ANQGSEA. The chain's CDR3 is CSVGAGTYREQYF. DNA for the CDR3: TGCAGCGTTGGGGCCGGGACTTACCGCGAGCAGTACTTC.

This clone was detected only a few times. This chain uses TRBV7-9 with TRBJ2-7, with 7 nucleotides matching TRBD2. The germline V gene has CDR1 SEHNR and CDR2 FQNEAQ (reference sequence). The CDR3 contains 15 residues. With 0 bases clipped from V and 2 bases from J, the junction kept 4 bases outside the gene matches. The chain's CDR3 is CASSLAAGAPYEQYF. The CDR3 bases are TGTGCCAGCAGCTTAGCCGCGGGAGCTCCCTACGAGCAGTACTTC.

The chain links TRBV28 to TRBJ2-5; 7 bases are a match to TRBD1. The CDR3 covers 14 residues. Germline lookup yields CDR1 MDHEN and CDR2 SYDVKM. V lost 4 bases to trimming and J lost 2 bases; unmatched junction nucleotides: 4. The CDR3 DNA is TGTGCCAGCAGTTCGCGACAGGGACAAGAGACCCAGTACTTC. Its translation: CASSSRQGQETQYF. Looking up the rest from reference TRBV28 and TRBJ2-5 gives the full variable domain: DVKVTQSSRYLVKRTGEKVFLECVQDMDHENMFWYRQDPGLGLRLIYFSYDVKMKEKGDIPEGYSVSREKKERFSLILESASTNQTSMYLCASSSRQGQETQYFGPGTRLLVL.

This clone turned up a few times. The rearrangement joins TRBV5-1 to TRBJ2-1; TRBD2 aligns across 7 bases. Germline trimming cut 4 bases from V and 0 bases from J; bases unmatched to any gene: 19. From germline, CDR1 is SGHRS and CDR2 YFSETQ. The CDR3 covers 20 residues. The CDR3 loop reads CASSPGIAGEAPPSYNEQFF. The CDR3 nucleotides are TGCGCCAGCAGCCCTGGGATTGCGGGAGAAGCCCCACCCTCCTACAATGAGCAGTTCTTC. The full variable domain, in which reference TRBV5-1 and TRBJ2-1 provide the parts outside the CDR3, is KAGVTQTPRYLIKTRGQQVTLSCSPISGHRSVSWYQQTPGQGLQFLFEYFSETQRNKGNFPGRFSGRQFSNSRSEMNVSTLELGDSALYLCASSPGIAGEAPPSYNEQFFGPGTRLTVL.

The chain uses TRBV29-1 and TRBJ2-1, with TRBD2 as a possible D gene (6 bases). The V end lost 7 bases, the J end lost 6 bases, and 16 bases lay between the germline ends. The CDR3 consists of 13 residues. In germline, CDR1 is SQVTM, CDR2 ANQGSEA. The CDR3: CSADRGGGNEQFF. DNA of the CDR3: TGCAGCGCCGATCGGGGAGGTGGCAATGAGCAGTTCTTC.

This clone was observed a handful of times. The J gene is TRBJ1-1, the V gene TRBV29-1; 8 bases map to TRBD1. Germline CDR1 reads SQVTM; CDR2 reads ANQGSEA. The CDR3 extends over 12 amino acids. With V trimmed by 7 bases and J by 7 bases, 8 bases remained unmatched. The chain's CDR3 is CSARTGISEAFF. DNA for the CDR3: TGCAGCGCCCGGACAGGGATAAGTGAAGCTTTCTTT.

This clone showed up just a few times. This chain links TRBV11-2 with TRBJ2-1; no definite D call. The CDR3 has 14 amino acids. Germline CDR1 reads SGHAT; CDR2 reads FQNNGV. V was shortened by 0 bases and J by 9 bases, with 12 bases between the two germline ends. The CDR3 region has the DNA TGTGCCAGCAGCTTAGAACCCCAACCGCGTGAGCAGTTCTTC. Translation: CASSLEPQPREQFF.

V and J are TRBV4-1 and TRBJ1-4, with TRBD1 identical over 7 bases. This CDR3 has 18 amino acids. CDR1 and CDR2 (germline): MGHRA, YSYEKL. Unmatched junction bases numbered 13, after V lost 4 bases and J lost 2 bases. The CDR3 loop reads CASSRRDSAVATNEKLFF. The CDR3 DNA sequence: TGCGCCAGCAGCCGCCGGGACAGCGCTGTTGCGACTAATGAAAAACTGTTTTTT.

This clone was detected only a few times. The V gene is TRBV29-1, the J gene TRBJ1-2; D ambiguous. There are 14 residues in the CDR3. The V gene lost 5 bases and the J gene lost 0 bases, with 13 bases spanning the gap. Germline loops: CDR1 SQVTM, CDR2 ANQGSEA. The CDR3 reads CSVYTGPSNYGYTF. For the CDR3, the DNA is TGCAGCGTTTACACCGGGCCCTCTAACTATGGCTACACCTTC.

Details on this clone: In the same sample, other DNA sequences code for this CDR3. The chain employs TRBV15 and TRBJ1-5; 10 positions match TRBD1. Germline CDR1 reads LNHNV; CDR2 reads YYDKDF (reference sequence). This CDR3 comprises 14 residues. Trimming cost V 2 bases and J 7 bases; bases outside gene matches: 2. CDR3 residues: CATSRTGQGQPQHF. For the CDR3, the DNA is TGTGCCACCAGCAGAACGGGACAGGGGCAGCCCCAGCATTTT.

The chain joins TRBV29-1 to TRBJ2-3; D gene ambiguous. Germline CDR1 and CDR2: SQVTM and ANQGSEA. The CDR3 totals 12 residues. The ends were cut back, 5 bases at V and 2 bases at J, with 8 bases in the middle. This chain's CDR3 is CSVRRSTDTQYF. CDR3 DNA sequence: TGCAGCGTTCGCCGATCCACAGATACGCAGTATTTT.

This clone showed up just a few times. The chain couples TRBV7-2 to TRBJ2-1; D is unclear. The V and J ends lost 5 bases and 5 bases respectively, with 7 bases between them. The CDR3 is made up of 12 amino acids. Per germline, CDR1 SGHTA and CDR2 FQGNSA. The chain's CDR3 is CASSPKNNEQFF. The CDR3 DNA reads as TGTGCCAGCAGCCCTAAGAACAATGAGCAGTTCTTC.

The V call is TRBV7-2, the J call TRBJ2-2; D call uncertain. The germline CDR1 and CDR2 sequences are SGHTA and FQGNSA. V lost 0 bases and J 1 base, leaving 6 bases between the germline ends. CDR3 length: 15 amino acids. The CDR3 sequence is CASSLAVGNTGELFF. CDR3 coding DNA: TGTGCCAGCAGCTTAGCCGTGGGGAACACCGGGGAGCTGTTTTTT.

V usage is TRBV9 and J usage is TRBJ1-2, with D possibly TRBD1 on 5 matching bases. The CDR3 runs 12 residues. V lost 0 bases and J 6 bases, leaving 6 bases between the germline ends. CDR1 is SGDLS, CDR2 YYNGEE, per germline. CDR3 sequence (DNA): TGTGCCAGCAGCGTAGGAGGGGATGGCTACACCTTC. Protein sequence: CASSVGGDGYTF.

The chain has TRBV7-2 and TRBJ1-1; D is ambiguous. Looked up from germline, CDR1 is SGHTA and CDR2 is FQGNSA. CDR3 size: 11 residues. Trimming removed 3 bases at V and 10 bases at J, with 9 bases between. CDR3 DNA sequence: TGTGCCAGCAGCTTCCGGGAGCTAGCTTTCTTT. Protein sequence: CASSFRELAFF. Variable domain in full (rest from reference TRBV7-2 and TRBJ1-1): GAGVSQSPSNKVTEKGKDVELRCDPISGHTALYWYRQSLGQGLEFLIYFQGNSAPDKSGLPSDRFSAERTGGSVSTLTIQRTQQEDSAVYLCASSFRELAFFGQGTRLTVV.

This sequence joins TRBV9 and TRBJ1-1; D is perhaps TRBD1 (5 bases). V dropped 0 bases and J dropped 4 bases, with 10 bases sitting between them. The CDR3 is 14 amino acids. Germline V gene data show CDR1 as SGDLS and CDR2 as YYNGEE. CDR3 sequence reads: CASSVGQGRTEAFF. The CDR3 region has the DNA TGTGCCAGCAGCGTAGGCCAGGGTCGCACTGAAGCTTTCTTT.